One sample yielded the 18 T cell receptor beta chains listed below, sequenced in a study of regulatory T cells in long-lasting Graves disease. As to time point: newly diagnosed GD, antithyroid drugs for less than 3 months. Scientists built the TCR library using RNA that was extracted from PBMCs. Libraries of TCR beta came from iRepertoire HTBI primers plus Arm-PCR of CDR3 regions. TCRdb fed the multiplex PCR reads into MiXCR, producing one record per CDR3 protein. The sample lists roughly 610,000 distinct CDR3 sequences; about 16% were seen once. The same specimen was also included in a second study, on T cells in Graves' hyperthyroidism and ophthalmopathy.

Sample: peripheral blood mononuclear cells (PBMCs), taken at new diagnosis, from a patient treated with antithyroid drugs. All receptors come from a man aged 18-30 years with Graves disease.

This clonotype was found many times. The rearrangement uses TRBV11-2 and TRBJ1-5, with D unclear. This CDR3 has 16 amino acids. V was trimmed by 5 bases and J by 2 bases, leaving 16 bases between them. The germline CDR1 and CDR2 sequences are SGHAT and FQNNGV. The CDR3 spells CASSLSPRNGNQPQHF. CDR3 in DNA: TGTGCCAGCAGCCTCTCACCTCGTAACGGCAATCAGCCCCAGCATTTT.

The CDR3 loop is CASSLERGGETQYF. The DNA of the CDR3 is TGTGCCAGCAGCTTAGAGAGGGGAGGGGAGACCCAGTACTTC. The chain couples TRBV11-2 to TRBJ2-5; TRBD2 aligns across 7 bases. With 0 bases clipped from V and 5 bases from J, the junction kept 3 bases outside the gene matches. The CDR3 runs to 14 residues. Germline CDR1 SGHAT, CDR2 FQNNGV.

This clonotype appeared many times. The chain joins TRBV5-6 to TRBJ2-1, with D possibly being TRBD1 or TRBD2 (5 bases each). The CDR3 consists of 15 residues. V dropped 1 base and J dropped 7 bases, with 15 bases sitting between them. Germline loops: CDR1 SGHDT, CDR2 YYEEEE. CDR3 bases: TGTGCCAGCAGCTTGACCCGGGGCCGGGGTAATGAGCAGTTCTTC. Translation: CASSLTRGRGNEQFF.

This clonotype was counted between two and nine times. A clone one base away is much larger, so this may be a read error. This sequence joins TRBV5-1 and TRBJ2-3, with TRBD1 as a possible D gene (5 bases). This CDR3 contains 16 residues. Germline assignment: CDR1 SGHRS and CDR2 YFSETQ. In DNA, the CDR3 is TGCGCCAGCAGCTTTGTTGGCGGACCGAGCACAGGTACGCAGTATTTT. This sequence encodes CASSFVGGPSTGTQYF. Together with reference TRBV5-1 and TRBJ2-3, the CDR3 gives the full variable domain: KAGVTQTPRYLIKTRGQQVTLSCSPISGHRSVSWYQQTPGQGLQFLFEYFSETQRNKGNFPGRFSGRQFSNSRSEMNVSTLELGDSALYLCASSFVGGPSTGTQYFGPGTRLTVL.

This clonotype was counted at least ten times. This sequence joins TRBV27 and TRBJ1-5, with D possibly matching TRBD1 (6 bases). The CDR3 is 13 amino acids. V shed 6 bases and J shed 0 bases, with 6 bases lying between them. CDR1 is MNHEY and CDR2 is SMNVEV in the germline V gene (reference sequence). The CDR3 DNA reads TGTGCCAGCAGGGACAGTAGCAATCAGCCCCAGCATTTT. Its translation is CASRDSSNQPQHF.

This clonotype was observed many times. V gene TRBV7-9 combines with J gene TRBJ2-5, with TRBD2 identical over 7 bases. V lost 4 bases and J lost 4; bases outside the gene matches: 9. The CDR3 extends over 15 amino acids. Germline-derived CDR1 and CDR2 are SEHNR and FQNEAQ (reference sequence). CDR3 loop: CASSSRRGGRETQYF. Here the CDR3 DNA reads TGTGCCAGCAGCTCCCGACGGGGCGGGAGAGAGACCCAGTACTTC.

The V and J genes are TRBV20-1 and TRBJ2-3, with 7 bases matching TRBD2. There are 13 residues in the CDR3. Per the germline V gene, CDR1 is DFQATT and CDR2 is SNEGSKA (reference sequence). J gave up 6 bases and V 7 bases, and 10 bases lay outside the gene matches. The CDR3 DNA reads as TGCAGTGGTCGGGGGGAGGGCCCGGATACGCAGTATTTT. Protein sequence: CSGRGEGPDTQYF.

This clonotype was found many times. The chain combines TRBV19 with TRBJ1-1, with TRBD1 matching over 10 bases. CDR1 and CDR2 from the germline V gene are LNHDA and SQIVND (reference sequence). V shed 5 bases and J 1 base; nucleotides not matched to a gene: 4. The CDR3 is made up of 15 amino acids. The CDR3 DNA sequence: TGTGCCAGTAGTTGGGGACAGGGGAGGAACACTGAAGCTTTCTTT. This sequence encodes CASSWGQGRNTEAFF. Full variable domain (missing parts from reference TRBV19 and TRBJ1-1): DGGITQSPKYLFRKEGQNVTLSCEQNLNHDAMYWYRQDPGQGLRLIYYSQIVNDFQKGDIAEGYSVSREKKESFPLTVTSAQKNPTAFYLCASSWGQGRNTEAFFGQGTRLTVV.

This clonotype was observed at least ten times. CDR3 in amino acids: CASSLQAPSYEQYF. The CDR3, as DNA: TGTGCCAGCAGTTTACAGGCACCCTCCTACGAGCAGTACTTC. The chain carries TRBV28 and TRBJ2-7; D is ambiguous. The CDR3 totals 14 residues. Germline V gives CDR1 MDHEN, CDR2 SYDVKM. Trimming removed 2 bases at V and 0 bases at J, with 8 bases between.

This clonotype was observed a few times. V usage is TRBV28 and J usage is TRBJ2-1, with 8 positions matching TRBD2. CDR3 length: 15 amino acids. J lost 3 bases, V lost 2 bases, and 3 bases had no gene match. Germline values: CDR1 MDHEN, CDR2 SYDVKM. CDR3 region: CASSLQLADYNEQFF. The CDR3 nucleotides read TGTGCCAGCAGTTTACAACTAGCGGACTACAATGAGCAGTTCTTC.

The V gene is TRBV14, the J gene TRBJ2-7, with 9 bases lining up with TRBD2. Per germline, CDR1 SGHDN and CDR2 FVKESK. With 0 bases clipped from V and 1 base from J, the junction kept 4 bases outside the gene matches. The CDR3 spans 16 residues. The CDR3 is CASSQDLAGASYEQYF. Written as DNA, the CDR3 is TGTGCCAGCAGCCAAGATTTAGCGGGAGCTTCCTACGAGCAGTACTTC.

The V call is TRBV5-4, the J call TRBJ2-2; 7 bases are shared with TRBD2. The germline V gene has CDR1 SGHNT and CDR2 YYREEE (reference sequence). The CDR3 is 16 amino acids. The J segment lost 1 base and the V segment lost 2 bases, leaving 5 bases of the junction unmatched. CDR3 DNA: TGTGCCAGCAGCTTCGAGCGGGGCAAGAACACCGGGGAGCTGTTTTTT. The encoded protein is CASSFERGKNTGELFF.

V and J are TRBV7-8 and TRBJ2-1, with TRBD2 matching 12 bases. V trimming: 1 base; J trimming: 8 bases; junction bases outside the gene matches: 6. The CDR3 runs to 16 residues. Germline V lookup: CDR1 SGHVS, CDR2 FQNEAQ. The CDR3 bases are TGTGCCAGCAGCTTAGGATGGACTAGCGGGATTTATGAGCAGTTCTTC. It encodes CASSLGWTSGIYEQFF.

This clonotype has just a few counts. The genes are TRBV29-1 and TRBJ2-7; D is uncertain. V was pared by 3 bases and J by 0 bases, with 6 bases between. The CDR3 runs 12 residues. CDR1 and CDR2 (germline): SQVTM, ANQGSEA. As DNA, the CDR3 is TGCAGCGTTGAGGCCAACTCCTACGAGCAGTACTTC. It translates to CSVEANSYEQYF.

The chain carries TRBV29-1 and TRBJ1-2; unclear D gene. The CDR3 covers 12 residues. In germline, CDR1 is SQVTM, CDR2 ANQGSEA. V was clipped by 6 bases and J by 5 bases, with 13 bases between them. The CDR3 bases are TGCAGCGTCCGGGATTCCCCGTATGGCTACACCTTC. It encodes CSVRDSPYGYTF.

This clonotype was recorded a few times. A much larger clone lies a single base off, so this may be a read error. The V and J genes are TRBV29-1 and TRBJ2-5; 7 nucleotides line up with TRBD2. Germline V CDR1 and CDR2: SQVTM, ANQGSEA. This CDR3 spans 10 amino acids. The J segment lost 10 bases and the V segment lost 3 bases, leaving 2 bases of the junction unmatched. This chain's CDR3 is CSVEGGDQYF. The CDR3 DNA is TGCAGCGTTGAGGGGGGGGACCAGTACTTC.

The rearrangement joins TRBV29-1 to TRBJ2-5, with unresolved D. Germline V CDR1 and CDR2: SQVTM, ANQGSEA. V was shortened by 8 bases and J by 2 bases, with 12 bases between the two germline ends. This CDR3 has 12 residues. CDR3 in amino acids: CSLGIVQETQYF. Written as DNA, the CDR3 is TGCAGCCTTGGGATCGTTCAAGAGACCCAGTACTTC.

This clonotype was seen ten or more times. This chain links TRBV6-1 with TRBJ1-4; 9 positions agree with TRBD1. This CDR3 comprises 14 residues. Germline-derived CDR1 and CDR2 are MNHNS and SASEGT. V was clipped by 6 bases and J by 11 bases; unmatched bases: 10. CDR3 nucleotide sequence: TGTGCCAGCAGGGCACAGGGGGCAGAAGGGAAACTGTTTTTT. Amino acids: CASRAQGAEGKLFF.